This T cell receptor beta chain was recorded in a study of shared clonotypes between healthy human individuals. A note on this clone: Its cognate antigen is unknown.

Genomic DNA of each subset was evenly split across several immunoSEQ plates. What was sequenced on ten immunoSEQ deep assay plates was unsorted PBMC DNA. The protocol was immunoSEQ multiplex PCR, while the TCRdb copy is restricted to in-frame clones and leaves out a portion. The sample holds about 520,000 clones, 70% to 80% seen once. Study-level points and caveats: Researchers sampled blood only, noting tissue repertoires likely differ.

Sequenced sample: PBMCs. The TCR comes from a woman between 40 and 50 years old in good health. Some clones in this sample may be carry-over from other donors' samples.

CDR3 nucleotides: TGCGCCAGCAGCTTGGGGGTGAGGCGGAACACCGGGGAGCTGTTTTTT. It is translated as CASSLGVRRNTGELFF. The V gene is TRBV5-1, the J gene TRBJ2-2, with D hard to call. V was shortened by 0 bases and J by 1 base, with 10 bases between the two germline ends. The CDR3 totals 16 residues. Looked up from germline, CDR1 is SGHRS and CDR2 is YFSETQ. The entire variable domain, with the rest obtained from reference TRBV5-1 and TRBJ2-2, is as follows: KAGVTQTPRYLIKTRGQQVTLSCSPISGHRSVSWYQQTPGQGLQFLFEYFSETQRNKGNFPGRFSGRQFSNSRSEMNVSTLELGDSALYLCASSLGVRRNTGELFFGEGSRLTVL.